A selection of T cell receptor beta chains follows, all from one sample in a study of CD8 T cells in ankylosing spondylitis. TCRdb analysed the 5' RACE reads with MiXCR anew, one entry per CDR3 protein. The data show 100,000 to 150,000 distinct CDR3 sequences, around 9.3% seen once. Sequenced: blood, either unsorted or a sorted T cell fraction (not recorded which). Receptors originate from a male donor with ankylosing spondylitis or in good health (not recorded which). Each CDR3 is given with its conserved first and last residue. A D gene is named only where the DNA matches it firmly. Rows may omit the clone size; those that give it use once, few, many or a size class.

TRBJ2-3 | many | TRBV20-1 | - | TGCAGTGCTAGATTAGCGAACACAGATACGCAGTATTTT | CSARLANTDTQYF
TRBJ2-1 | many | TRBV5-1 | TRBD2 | TGCGCCAGCAGCTCCCGAGGAGCGGGAGGCTACAATGAGCAGTTCTTC | CASSSRGAGGYNEQFF
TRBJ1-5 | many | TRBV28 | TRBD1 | TGTGCCAGCAGTTGGGGACAGGGGGACATTCAGCCCCAGCATTTT | CASSWGQGDIQPQHF
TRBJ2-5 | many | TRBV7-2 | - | TGTGCCAGCAGCTTAGATGGTCGTGCAGAGACCCAGTACTTC | CASSLDGRAETQYF
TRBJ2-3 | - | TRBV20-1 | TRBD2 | TGCAGTACATATCGCAGCGGGAGCGCAGATACGCAGTATTTT | CSTYRSGSADTQYF
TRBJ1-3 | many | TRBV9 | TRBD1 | TGTGCCAGCAGCCCCTGGACAGGCCGCTCTGGAAACACCATATATTTT | CASSPWTGRSGNTIYF
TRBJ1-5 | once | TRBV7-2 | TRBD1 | TGTGCCAGCAGCTTAGGGGCAGGGGGACGCAATCAGCCCCAGCATTTT | CASSLGAGGRNQPQHF
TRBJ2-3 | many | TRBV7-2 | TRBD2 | TGTGCCAGCAGCACCCGGCTAGCGGGAGCAGATACGCAGTATTTT | CASSTRLAGADTQYF
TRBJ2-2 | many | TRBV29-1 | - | TGCAGCGTTCAAATACAGGGCTGGGACACCGGGGAGCTGTTTTTT | CSVQIQGWDTGELFF
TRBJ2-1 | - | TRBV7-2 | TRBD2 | TGTGCCAGCAGCTCCGCGGGAAGGACTAGCGGTCCCAATGAGCAGTTCTTC | CASSSAGRTSGPNEQFF
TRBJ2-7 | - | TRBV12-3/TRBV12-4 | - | TGTGCCAGCGGCAAGGGTGGTTACGAGCAGTACTTC | CASGKGGYEQYF
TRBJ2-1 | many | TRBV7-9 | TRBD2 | TGTGCCAGCAGCTTCCCCGAAAGCGGGAGTAATGAGCAGTTCTTC | CASSFPESGSNEQFF
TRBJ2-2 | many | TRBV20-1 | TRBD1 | TGCAGTGCTAGAGATCACAGGGGGCGTGGGATGAGGTCCGGGGAGCTGTTTTTT | CSARDHRGRGMRSGELFF
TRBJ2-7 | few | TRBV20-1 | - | TGCAGTGCTAGAAGGCCTACCCCCTACGAGCAGTACTTC | CSARRPTPYEQYF
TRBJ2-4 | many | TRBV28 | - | TGTGCCAGCAGTTTACGCAGGGGCTCGCTAGCCAAAAACATTCAGTACTTC | CASSLRRGSLAKNIQYF
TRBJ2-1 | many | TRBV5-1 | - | TGCGCCAGCAGCTCAGGAGGGAGCTCCTACAATGAGCAGTTCTTC | CASSSGGSSYNEQFF
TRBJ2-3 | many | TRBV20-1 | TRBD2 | TGCAGTGCTCCTCGGGAGGCCACAGATACGCAGTATTTT | CSAPREATDTQYF
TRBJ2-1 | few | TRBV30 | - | TGTGCCTGGAGTTTGGGGGGTTCAAGTGAGCAGTTCTTC | CAWSLGGSSEQFF
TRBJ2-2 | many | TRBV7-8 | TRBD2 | TGTGCCAGCAGCTTCTTACGGGGGGGCACCGGGGAGCTGTTTTTT | CASSFLRGGTGELFF
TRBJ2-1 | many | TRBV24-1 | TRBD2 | TGTGCCACCAGTGACCCGACTAGCGGAGACAATGAGCAGTTCTTC | CATSDPTSGDNEQFF
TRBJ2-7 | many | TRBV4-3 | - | TGCGCCAGCAGCCAAGAACAGGGTAGCGAGCAGTACTTC | CASSQEQGSEQYF
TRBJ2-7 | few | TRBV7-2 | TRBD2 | TGTGCCAGTGGGACTAGCGCCCCCTACGAGCAGTACTTC | CASGTSAPYEQYF
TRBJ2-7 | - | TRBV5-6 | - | TGTGCCAGCAGCTTGCGGCCGGGGATATACGAGCAGTACTTC | CASSLRPGIYEQYF
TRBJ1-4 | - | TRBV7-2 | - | TGTGCCAGCAGTCGGACCGGGACGGCTAATGAAAAACTGTTTTTT | CASSRTGTANEKLFF
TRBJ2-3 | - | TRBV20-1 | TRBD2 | TGCAGTGCTAGAGTATTTTCCGGGACTAGCGGTAGCACAGATACGCAGTATTTT | CSARVFSGTSGSTDTQYF